Below are 13 T cell receptor beta chains sequenced from a single sample in a study of persistence of HIV-infected CD4 T cells. No antigen has been assigned to these receptors. This nonspecific control used anti-CD3/anti-CD28 bead stimulation of CD4+ T cells. Responding CD4+ T cells were sorted by upregulation of both CD40 ligand and CD69. Sequencing used immunoSEQ version 4 in survey mode. Data came from immunoSEQ multiplex PCR; TCRdb stores just in-frame clones and leaves some out. In the table there are about 46,000 clones, around 90% of which are singletons. Sample: CD4+ T cells sorted from PBMCs after 18-hour stimulation, taken from a patient who received antiretroviral therapy. The origin of the receptors is an adult woman with HIV who was CMV-seropositive.

This chain connects TRBV2 to TRBJ2-6, with no clear D. Trimming left V 2 bases short and J 1 base short, with 6 bases between. This CDR3 is built from 15 residues. Per the germline V gene, CDR1 is SNHLY and CDR2 is FYNNEI. CDR3 region: CASSEQGSGANVLTF. CDR3 nucleotide sequence: TGTGCCAGCAGTGAACAAGGGTCTGGGGCCAACGTCCTGACTTTC.

The chain recombines TRBV7-2 with TRBJ1-1; D gene ambiguous. The V gene's germline CDR1 is SGHTA and CDR2 FQGNSA. Trimming shortened V by 5 bases and J by 4 bases, and 14 bases separated the two germline ends. This CDR3 region has 14 residues. The CDR3 DNA is TGTGCCAGCAGCCCTCACAATCCCCCCACTGAAGCTTTCTTT. Amino acid sequence: CASSPHNPPTEAFF.

The CDR3 DNA is TGTGCCAGCAGCCAATCCAACCCGGGACACCCGAATGAAAAACTGTTTTTT. As protein: CASSQSNPGHPNEKLFF. The chain is built from TRBV16 and TRBJ1-4; tentative D call: TRBD1 (6 bases). The germline gives CDR1 KGHSY, CDR2 FQNENV. Trimming removed 0 bases at V and 5 bases at J, with 16 bases between. The CDR3 has 17 residues.

The chain's CDR3 is CASSKEIGGLGFNEQFF. The CDR3 coding sequence is TGTGCCAGCAGCAAAGAAATCGGGGGACTGGGGTTCAATGAGCAGTTCTTC. V gene TRBV21-1 combines with J gene TRBJ2-1; the table calls TRBD2, which could not be checked here. TRBV21-1 is an annotated pseudogene. The CDR3 is 17 residues long.

The CDR3, as DNA: TGTGCCAGCAAGACCCCCTCTCCGGGCACAGATACGCAGTATTTT. Its protein product is CASKTPSPGTDTQYF. The genes are TRBV28 and TRBJ2-3; D gene uncertain. Germline-derived CDR1 and CDR2 are MDHEN and SYDVKM. The CDR3 sequence is 15 residues long. Trimming shortened V by 7 bases and J by 1 base, and 15 bases separated the two germline ends.

The V call is TRBV18, the J call TRBJ1-2, with D unresolved. Trimming left V 3 bases short and J 4 bases short, with 15 bases between. Germline V gives CDR1 KGHSH, CDR2 LQKENI. The CDR3 is 15 amino acids. DNA of the CDR3: TGTGCCAGCTCACCGCATCCGGTCCCGTCCTATGGCTACACCTTC. Residues: CASSPHPVPSYGYTF.

This chain uses TRBV30 with TRBJ1-1; D call uncertain. The V end was cut by 0 bases, the J end by 1 base, with 12 bases between. CDR1 is GTSNPN and CDR2 is SVGIG in the germline V gene (reference sequence). The CDR3 runs to 15 residues. CDR3 residues: CAWSVRATANTEAFF. CDR3 in DNA: TGTGCCTGGAGTGTACGGGCTACAGCGAACACTGAAGCTTTCTTT.

This chain joins TRBV19 and TRBJ2-3; D is possibly TRBD1 (7 bases). The CDR3 runs 15 residues. V was trimmed by 6 bases and J by 2 bases, leaving 15 bases between them. CDR1 and CDR2 from the germline V gene are LNHDA and SQIVND (reference sequence). In DNA form, the CDR3 reads TGTGCCAGTAGATCCATCAGGGGGGTCACAGATACGCAGTATTTT. Translated, it gives CASRSIRGVTDTQYF.

The rearrangement uses TRBV7-2 and TRBJ1-1; D gene ambiguous. This CDR3 region has 11 residues. The germline CDR1 and CDR2 sequences are SGHTA and FQGNSA. Trimming pared 2 bases from V and 3 bases from J, leaving 1 base between. CDR3 nucleotides: TGTGCCAGCAGCTTATACACTGAAGCTTTCTTT. As protein: CASSLYTEAFF.

This sequence joins TRBV5-1 and TRBJ2-5, with TRBD2 identical over 10 bases. Germline V gene data show CDR1 as SGHRS and CDR2 as YFSETQ. CDR3 size: 15 residues. The J segment lost 2 bases and the V segment lost 6 bases, leaving 7 bases of the junction unmatched. In DNA form, the CDR3 reads TGCGCCAGCAAGCATAGCGGGGGGATTCAAGAGACCCAGTACTTC. It specifies CASKHSGGIQETQYF.

This clone has just one count. Other DNA variants within this sample encode the same CDR3. The chain uses TRBV5-1 and TRBJ1-2; TRBD1 is a possible D gene (5 bases). This CDR3 comprises 13 residues. CDR1 and CDR2 (germline): SGHRS, YFSETQ. Trimming shortened V by 1 base and J by 4 bases, and 8 bases separated the two germline ends. The CDR3: CASSLFTGYGYTF. The CDR3, as DNA: TGCGCCAGCAGCTTGTTTACAGGCTATGGCTACACCTTC.

CDR3 region: CASQRTGGASYEQYF. The CDR3, as DNA: TGTGCCAGCCAACGGACAGGGGGCGCTTCCTACGAGCAGTACTTC. The V and J genes are TRBV6-5 and TRBJ2-7; TRBD1 agrees at 11 bases. This CDR3 has 15 amino acids. With V trimmed by 8 bases and J by 1 base, 7 bases remained unmatched. In germline, CDR1 is MNHEY, CDR2 SVGAGI.

This sequence joins TRBV5-1 and TRBJ2-7; 7 nucleotides line up with TRBD2. Germline assignment: CDR1 SGHRS and CDR2 YFSETQ. V lost 0 bases and J lost 4; bases outside the gene matches: 4. CDR3 size: 14 residues. CDR3 sequence (DNA): TGCGCCAGCAGCTTGGGGACTAGAACGTACGAGCAGTACTTC. This codes for CASSLGTRTYEQYF.